The next 9 T cell receptor beta chains were all read from a single sample in a study of cytomegalovirus exposure and HLA in healthy donors. Primers: 60 Vbeta forward and 13 Jbeta reverse. TCRdb's copy holds only in-frame clones and misses some; the assay was immunoSEQ multiplex PCR. This sample yields about 100,000 clones, of which roughly four fifths are seen a single time; roughly a tenth belongs to the top ten. Source material: PBMCs. The origin of the receptors is a man over 45 in good health and CMV-seronegative.

This clone was counted many times. This chain joins TRBV6-5 and TRBJ1-2; D gene uncertain. The germline gives CDR1 MNHEY, CDR2 SVGAGI. V lost 8 bases, J lost 8 bases, and 15 bases lay in between. The CDR3 sequence is 12 residues long. CDR3 residues: CASGSGEGGYTF. CDR3 nucleotides: TGTGCCAGCGGGTCCGGGGAGGGCGGCTACACCTTC.

As to this clone: An end of the junction differs from the germline gene, which may be a read error. The chain couples TRBV7-8 to TRBJ2-2, with a weak D call TRBD2 (6 bases). Germline V gives CDR1 SGHVS, CDR2 FQNEAQ. The CDR3 sequence is 14 residues long. CDR3 DNA sequence: TGTGCCAGCAGCTTAGCGGAGAACACCGGGGGGCTGTTTTTT. It yields the protein CASSLAENTGGLFF.

This chain links TRBV10-3 with TRBJ1-5, with 11 bases matching TRBD1. CDR1 ENHRY and CDR2 SYGVKD come from the germline V gene. The CDR3 has 15 residues. With 5 bases clipped from V and 5 bases from J, the junction kept 5 bases outside the gene matches. The CDR3 reads CAISPRDRGDQPQHF. The CDR3 region has the DNA TGTGCCATCAGTCCCCGGGACAGGGGGGATCAGCCCCAGCATTTT.

This clone appeared a few times. CDR3 DNA: TGTGCCAGCAGCTTGAGCCGGGAGACCCAGTACTTC. Protein sequence: CASSLSRETQYF. V gene TRBV5-4 combines with J gene TRBJ2-5; D is ambiguous. Deletions cut 1 base from V and 5 bases from J, with 6 bases between. This CDR3 contains 12 residues. Germline V gene sequence: CDR1 SGHNT, CDR2 YYREEE (reference sequence).

This sequence joins TRBV7-9 and TRBJ1-4; possible D gene TRBD1, 5 bases. The CDR3 length is 15 residues. Germline loops: CDR1 SEHNR, CDR2 FQNEAQ (reference sequence). The V end lost 5 bases, the J end lost 5 bases, and 15 bases lay between the germline ends. CDR3 DNA sequence: TGTGCCAGCAGCGCCTCGGGGGGGTTAAATGAAAAACTGTTTTTT. Its protein is CASSASGGLNEKLFF.

This clone was counted a few times. V gene TRBV7-9 combines with J gene TRBJ2-5; 8 bases agree with TRBD2. Germline V gives CDR1 SEHNR, CDR2 FQNEAQ (reference sequence). The CDR3 is 18 amino acids. V gave up 3 bases and J gave up 2 bases; unmatched junction bases: 14. The CDR3 DNA is TGTGCCAGCAGCTTGGCGAGAGCAACTAGCGGCCCTCAAGAGACCCAGTACTTC. This encodes CASSLARATSGPQETQYF.

CDR3 protein: CASSLLAGDGYTF. The CDR3 coding sequence is TGTGCCAGTAGTCTTCTCGCCGGGGATGGCTACACCTTC. The chain couples TRBV19 to TRBJ1-2; D is ambiguous. Between the trimmed V and J ends, which lost 5 bases and 6 bases, there was a span of 13 bases. Germline assignment: CDR1 LNHDA and CDR2 SQIVND (reference sequence). The CDR3 consists of 13 residues. Supplemented by reference TRBV19 and TRBJ1-2, the full variable domain reads DGGITQSPKYLFRKEGQNVTLSCEQNLNHDAMYWYRQDPGQGLRLIYYSQIVNDFQKGDIAEGYSVSREKKESFPLTVTSAQKNPTAFYLCASSLLAGDGYTFGSGTRLTVV.

V is TRBV5-1 and J is TRBJ1-1; D call uncertain. This CDR3 has 14 residues. Trimming pared 7 bases from V and 2 bases from J, leaving 15 bases between. The germline V gene encodes CDR1 SGHRS and CDR2 YFSETQ. Written as DNA, the CDR3 is TGCGCCAGCCGAGGAATACAAACAAACACTGAAGCTTTCTTT. Encoded protein: CASRGIQTNTEAFF.

CDR3 nucleotides: TGTGCCAGCAGCTTAAGCTTCGGTTCACCCCTCCACTTT. This gives the protein CASSLSFGSPLHF. V gene TRBV7-9 combines with J gene TRBJ1-6; no clear D gene. The germline V gene encodes CDR1 SEHNR and CDR2 FQNEAQ (reference sequence). The V and J ends lost 2 bases and 9 bases respectively, with 8 bases between them. The length of the CDR3 is 13 residues.